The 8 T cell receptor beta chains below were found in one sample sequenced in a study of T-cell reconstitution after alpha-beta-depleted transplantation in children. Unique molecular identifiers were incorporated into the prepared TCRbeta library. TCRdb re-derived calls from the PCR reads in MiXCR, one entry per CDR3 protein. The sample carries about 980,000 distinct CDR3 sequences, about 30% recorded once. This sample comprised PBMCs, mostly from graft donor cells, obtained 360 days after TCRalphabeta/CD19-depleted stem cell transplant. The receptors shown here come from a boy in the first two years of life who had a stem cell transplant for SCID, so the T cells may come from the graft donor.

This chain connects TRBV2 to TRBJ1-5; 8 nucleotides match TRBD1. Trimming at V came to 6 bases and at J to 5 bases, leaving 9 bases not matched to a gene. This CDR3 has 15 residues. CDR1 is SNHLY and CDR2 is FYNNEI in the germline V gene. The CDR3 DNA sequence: TGTGCCAGCAGGGACAGGGTAATAGAGGATCAGCCCCAGCATTTT. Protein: CASRDRVIEDQPQHF.

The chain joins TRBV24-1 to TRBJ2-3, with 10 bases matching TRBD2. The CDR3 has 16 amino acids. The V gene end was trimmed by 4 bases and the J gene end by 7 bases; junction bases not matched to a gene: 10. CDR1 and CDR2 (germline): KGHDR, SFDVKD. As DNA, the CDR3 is TGTGCCACCAGTGACCAAAAACTAGCGGGGCTGTATACGCAGTATTTT. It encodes CATSDQKLAGLYTQYF.

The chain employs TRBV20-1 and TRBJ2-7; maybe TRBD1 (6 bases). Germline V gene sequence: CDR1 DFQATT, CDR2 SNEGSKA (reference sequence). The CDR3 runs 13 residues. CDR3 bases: TGCAGCTACACCCAGACAGGACCCTACGAGCAGTACTTC. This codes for CSYTQTGPYEQYF.

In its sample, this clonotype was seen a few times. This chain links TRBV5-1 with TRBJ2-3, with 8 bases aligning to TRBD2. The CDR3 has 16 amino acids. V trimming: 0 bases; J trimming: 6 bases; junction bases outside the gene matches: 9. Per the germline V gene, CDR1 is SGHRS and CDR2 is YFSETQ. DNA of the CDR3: TGCGCCAGCAGCTTGGCCTCCACTAGCGGTTTGGATACGCAGTATTTT. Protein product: CASSLASTSGLDTQYF.

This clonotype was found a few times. For the CDR3, the DNA is TGTGCCAGCTCACCGGCAGGGAACTACGAGCAGTACTTC. Its translation: CASSPAGNYEQYF. This sequence joins TRBV18 and TRBJ2-7; TRBD1 might be the D (5 bases). The CDR3 loop spans 13 amino acids. Trimming stripped 3 bases from V and 3 bases from J, with 9 bases between. Germline V gene lookup returns CDR1 KGHSH and CDR2 LQKENI.

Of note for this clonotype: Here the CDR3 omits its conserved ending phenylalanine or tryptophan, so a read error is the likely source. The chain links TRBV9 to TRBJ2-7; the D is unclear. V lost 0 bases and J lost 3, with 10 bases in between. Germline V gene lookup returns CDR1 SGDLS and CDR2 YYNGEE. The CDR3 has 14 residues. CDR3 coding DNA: TGTGCCAGCAGCGTAGGCAGTCGAGGCTACGAGCAGTACATC. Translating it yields CASSVGSRGYEQYI.

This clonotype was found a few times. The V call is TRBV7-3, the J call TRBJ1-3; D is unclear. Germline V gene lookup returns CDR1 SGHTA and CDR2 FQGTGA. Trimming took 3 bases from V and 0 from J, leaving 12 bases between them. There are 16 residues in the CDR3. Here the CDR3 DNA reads TGTGCCAGCAGCTTGACGGGGTTTCTCTCTGGAAACACCATATATTTT. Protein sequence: CASSLTGFLSGNTIYF.

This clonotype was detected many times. This chain's CDR3 is CAISEAVSLNEQFF. The CDR3 DNA follows: TGTGCCATCAGTGAGGCCGTCAGTCTGAATGAGCAGTTCTTC. The chain carries TRBV10-3 and TRBJ2-1; D unclear. Germline CDR1 ENHRY, CDR2 SYGVKD. This CDR3 has 14 residues. V lost 2 bases to trimming and J lost 7 bases, with 12 bases between them.